The 28 T cell receptor beta chains below were found in one sample sequenced in a study of CXCR3-negative and CXCR3-positive naive CD8 T cells. All TRB cDNA libraries came from 5' RACE performed with UMI labels. TCRdb reprocessed the 5' RACE reads and stores each CDR3 protein as one record, lacking DNA. The ten top clones account for about 1.7%, within a sample of several thousand distinct CDR3 sequences. The sample consisted of naive CXCR3- CD8+ T cells from blood. Specified subset: CD45RO-CCR7+CD27+CD95- naive CD8+ T cells lacking CXCR3 (TNR3-). All receptors come from a human donor in good health. Some clones in this sample may be carry-over from other donors' samples.

This clonotype is labeled medium-sized based on frequency. The J gene is TRBJ1-2, the V gene TRBV29-1. Germline assignment: CDR1 SQVTM and CDR2 ANQGSEA. The CDR3 spans 12 residues. CDR3 protein: CSVEVWESGYTF.

This chain connects TRBV7-2 to TRBJ2-3; TCRdb outputs TRBD2, but without DNA this stays unchecked. The CDR3 loop spans 14 amino acids. Per germline, CDR1 SGHTA and CDR2 FQGNSA. CDR3 amino acids: CASSTWTTRDTQYF.

The chain joins TRBV29-1 to TRBJ2-3; the D call from TCRdb, TRBD1, cannot be confirmed without DNA. Per germline, CDR1 SQVTM and CDR2 ANQGSEA. This CDR3 region has 16 residues. The CDR3 protein is CSVEVVRTLSTDTQYF.

This clonotype shows up as medium-sized (0.01 to 0.1%) by frequency. The chain joins TRBV28 to TRBJ2-7; TCRdb gives TRBD1 as the D gene, but with no DNA this cannot be confirmed. The V gene's germline CDR1 is MDHEN and CDR2 SYDVKM. The CDR3 is 14 amino acids. CDR3 sequence: CASSLWDRGYEQYF.

This clonotype is called medium-sized based on its frequency. The chain couples TRBV28 to TRBJ2-5; TCRdb proposes TRBD2, but this gene call is untestable without DNA. The CDR3 is 15 residues long. Germline CDR1 reads MDHEN; CDR2 reads SYDVKM. The CDR3 here is CASSSRLADQETQYF. Full variable domain (missing parts from reference TRBV28 and TRBJ2-5): DVKVTQSSRYLVKRTGEKVFLECVQDMDHENMFWYRQDPGLGLRLIYFSYDVKMKEKGDIPEGYSVSREKKERFSLILESASTNQTSMYLCASSSRLADQETQYFGPGTRLLVL.

V is TRBV21-1 and J is TRBJ2-7; the TRBD2 assignment by TCRdb is unverifiable without DNA. TRBV21-1 corresponds to a pseudogene. The CDR3 length is 16 residues. The CDR3 loop reads CASSPPGGQGRYEQYF.

This clonotype is labeled medium-sized (0.01 to 0.1%) based on frequency. The gene calls are TRBV2 and TRBJ2-7. This CDR3 is 12 amino acids long. CDR1 is SNHLY and CDR2 is FYNNEI in the germline V gene. Here the CDR3 reads CATMTGSYEQYF.

The chain couples TRBV2 to TRBJ2-5; TCRdb proposes TRBD1, but this gene call is untestable without DNA. The CDR3 covers 13 residues. Germline V CDR1 and CDR2: SNHLY, FYNNEI. CDR3 protein: CASRGALQETQYF.

The chain has TRBV2 and TRBJ2-5; TCRdb outputs TRBD1, but without DNA this stays unchecked. This CDR3 contains 14 residues. CDR1 and CDR2 from the germline V gene are SNHLY and FYNNEI. The CDR3 region is CASRPGQNQETQYF.

V gene TRBV12-3 or TRBV12-4 combines with J gene TRBJ1-5; without DNA, the TCRdb call of TRBD1 cannot be checked. The CDR3 consists of 11 residues. The CDR3 reads CASGPGQPQHF.

Measured by frequency, this clonotype is medium-sized (0.01 to 0.1%). The chain is built from TRBV6-2 or TRBV6-3 and TRBJ2-7. Germline-derived CDR1 and CDR2 are MNHEY and SVGEGT. The CDR3 length is 13 residues. The CDR3 is CASSYYGSYEQYF.

This clonotype ranks as medium-sized (0.01 to 0.1%) in terms of frequency. CDR3 loop: CASSYGRDYNEQFF. V gene TRBV6-5 combines with J gene TRBJ2-1; TCRdb indicates TRBD2, and absent DNA this call remains unverified. The germline V gene has CDR1 MNHEY and CDR2 SVGAGI. The CDR3 length is 14 residues.

The chain recombines TRBV29-1 with TRBJ2-1; the TRBD1 assignment by TCRdb is unverifiable without DNA. This CDR3 spans 19 amino acids. Germline V gene data show CDR1 as SQVTM and CDR2 as ANQGSEA. CDR3 sequence reads: CSVEDRGTGGLSSYNEQFF.

The chain joins TRBV21-1 to TRBJ2-4; the TRBD1 assignment by TCRdb is unverifiable without DNA. TRBV21-1 represents a pseudogene. The CDR3 extends over 15 amino acids. CDR3 in amino acids: CASTSNREDKNIQYF.

V gene TRBV7-6 combines with J gene TRBJ2-1; TCRdb calls TRBD2, which cannot be checked without DNA. This CDR3 contains 19 residues. CDR1 SGHVS and CDR2 FNYEAQ come from the germline V gene. This chain's CDR3 is CASSTRTSGGALRYNEQFF.

This clonotype is classed as medium-sized (0.01 to 0.1%) by frequency. This chain uses TRBV29-1 with TRBJ1-3; the TCRdb D gene call, TRBD1, has no DNA to confirm it. From germline, CDR1 is SQVTM and CDR2 ANQGSEA. The CDR3 is 14 amino acids. The CDR3 is CSVEKGIGGNTIYF.

V usage is TRBV12-3 or TRBV12-4 and J usage is TRBJ1-1. The CDR3 has 14 amino acids. This chain's CDR3 is CARSLGSRNTEAFF.

The gene calls are TRBV23-1 and TRBJ2-3; TCRdb gives TRBD1 as the D gene, but with no DNA this cannot be confirmed. TRBV23-1 is an open reading frame, and its role is uncertain. The CDR3 is 17 amino acids. The CDR3: CASSHPDRGFSKDTQYF.

The chain links TRBV2 to TRBJ2-7. The CDR3 is 14 amino acids. Germline CDR1 reads SNHLY; CDR2 reads FYNNEI. The CDR3 loop is CASSAGGLTYEQYF.

The chain joins TRBV29-1 to TRBJ1-2. This CDR3 is 11 amino acids long. Germline lookup yields CDR1 SQVTM and CDR2 ANQGSEA. The CDR3 sequence is CSVEVRGGYTF.

This chain connects TRBV25-1 to TRBJ2-5; TCRdb selects TRBD2, and the lack of DNA leaves this call unchecked. The germline CDR1 and CDR2 sequences are MGHDK and SYGVNS. This CDR3 contains 15 residues. The CDR3: CASSELEAGEETQYF.

The J gene is TRBJ2-5, the V gene TRBV29-1; the TRBD2 assignment by TCRdb is unverifiable without DNA. Germline V lookup: CDR1 SQVTM, CDR2 ANQGSEA. This CDR3 region has 14 residues. This chain's CDR3 is CSVRGLADQETQYF.

Frequency places this clonotype as medium-sized. The chain employs TRBV20-1 and TRBJ1-2; TCRdb's D call of TRBD1 is untestable without DNA. The CDR3 covers 13 residues. Germline V gene data show CDR1 as DFQATT and CDR2 as SNEGSKA (reference sequence). CDR3 loop: CSARTGDNYGYTF.

The chain combines TRBV5-1 with TRBJ2-7; no DNA is available, so the TRBD2 call from TCRdb remains unchecked. Germline CDR1 SGHRS, CDR2 YFSETQ. This CDR3 is 13 amino acids long. CDR3 region: CASSLFSEGEQYF.

This clonotype is labeled medium-sized based on frequency. The chain is built from TRBV10-2 and TRBJ2-1; TCRdb picks TRBD1, but there is no DNA to check that call. The length of the CDR3 is 14 residues. Per the germline V gene, CDR1 is WSHSY and CDR2 is SAAADI. This CDR3 reads CASHTGGSYNEQFF.

This clonotype is identified as medium-sized from frequency. The genes are TRBV5-5 and TRBJ2-1. Per the germline V gene, CDR1 is SGHKS and CDR2 is YYEKEE (reference sequence). The CDR3 totals 12 residues. The CDR3 region is CASSLALAEQFF.

Frequency places this clonotype as large. The J gene is TRBJ1-1, the V gene TRBV7-6; TCRdb designates TRBD1, a call that cannot be tested without DNA. The CDR3 totals 16 residues. The germline V gene encodes CDR1 SGHVS and CDR2 FNYEAQ. CDR3 in amino acids: CASSPGTGQENTEAFF. The complete variable domain, with remaining parts taken from reference TRBV7-6 and TRBJ1-1, reads GAGVSQSPRYKVTKRGQDVALRCDPISGHVSLYWYRQALGQGPEFLTYFNYEAQQDKSGLPNDRFSAERPEGSISTLTIQRTEQRDSAMYRCASSPGTGQENTEAFFGQGTRLTVV.

Measured by frequency, this clonotype is medium-sized. The chain carries TRBV20-1 and TRBJ1-2; as DNA is missing, the TRBD1 call by TCRdb cannot be tested. In germline, CDR1 is DFQATT, CDR2 SNEGSKA (reference sequence). CDR3 length: 14 amino acids. CDR3 in amino acids: CSAPDRQDDWGYTF.